One sample yielded the 21 T cell receptor beta chains listed below, sequenced in a study of T-cell reconstitution after alpha-beta-depleted transplantation in children. The library targeted TCRbeta and was prepared with unique molecular identifiers. TCRdb reprocessed the PCR reads with MiXCR, giving one entry per CDR3 protein. Here the sample spans about 590,000 distinct CDR3 sequences, about an eighth being singletons. Sequences were derived from PBMCs, mostly from graft donor cells, sampled 360 days after TCRalphabeta/CD19-depleted stem cell transplant. These TCRs come from a male patient between 10 and 17 years old who had a stem cell transplant for acute myeloid leukemia, so the T cells may come from the graft donor.

CDR3 in DNA: TGTGCCATCAGTGAGTCGCGGGCAAATCCCGCCGGAGAGACCCAGTACTTC. Amino acid sequence: CAISESRANPAGETQYF. The gene calls are TRBV10-3 and TRBJ2-5; weak D call: TRBD2 (5 bases). Germline V gene data show CDR1 as ENHRY and CDR2 as SYGVKD. The V and J ends lost 0 bases and 4 bases respectively, with 18 bases between them. The CDR3 sequence is 17 residues long.

The chain combines TRBV6-5 with TRBJ2-4; maybe TRBD2 (6 bases). CDR3 size: 17 residues. The germline V gene encodes CDR1 MNHEY and CDR2 SVGAGI. The ends were cut back, 2 bases at V and 0 bases at J, with 14 bases in the middle. CDR3 region: CASSYGGLTLAKNIQYF. The DNA for the CDR3 is TGTGCCAGCAGTTACGGGGGACTGACCCTAGCCAAAAACATTCAGTACTTC.

The V gene is TRBV14, the J gene TRBJ2-5; TRBD1 matches 7 bases. Germline CDR1 and CDR2: SGHDN and FVKESK. The CDR3 covers 16 residues. V gave up 1 base and J gave up 5 bases; unmatched junction bases: 10. The CDR3 nucleotides are TGTGCCAGCAGCCAAGGGAGTCAGGGGGTGAAGGAGACCCAGTACTTC. It codes for CASSQGSQGVKETQYF. The full variable domain, completed using reference TRBV14 and TRBJ2-5, is EAGVTQFPSHSVIEKGQTVTLRCDPISGHDNLYWYRRVMGKEIKFLLHFVKESKQDESGMPNNRFLAERTGGTYSTLKVQPAELEDSGVYFCASSQGSQGVKETQYFGPGTRLLVL.

In its sample, this clonotype was seen many times. The rearrangement links TRBV7-6 to TRBJ2-1; a weak D match, TRBD2 (6 bases). The CDR3 spans 17 residues. The V end was cut by 5 bases, the J end by 8 bases, with 25 bases between. Germline lookup yields CDR1 SGHVS and CDR2 FNYEAQ. This CDR3 reads CASSGGVGGTGMYEQFF. CDR3 DNA sequence: TGTGCCAGCAGCGGAGGGGTGGGCGGGACTGGAATGTATGAGCAGTTCTTC.

This clonotype was seen more than once but under ten times. The chain combines TRBV7-3 with TRBJ2-1; 11 bases are shared with TRBD2. J was trimmed by 7 bases and V by 0 bases; bases with no gene match: 2. The CDR3 runs 15 residues. Germline V CDR1 and CDR2: SGHTA, FQGTGA. CDR3 in DNA: TGTGCCAGCAGCTTAACCCGGACTAGCGGGAATGAGCAGTTCTTC. Translation gives CASSLTRTSGNEQFF. The whole variable domain, remainder taken from reference TRBV7-3 and TRBJ2-1, is GAGVSQTPSNKVTEKGKYVELRCDPISGHTALYWYRQSLGQGPEFLIYFQGTGAADDSGLPNDRFFAVRPEGSVSTLKIQRTERGDSAVYLCASSLTRTSGNEQFFGPGTRLTVL.

This clonotype occurred many times. The rearrangement joins TRBV13 to TRBJ2-1, with 8 bases identical to TRBD1. J lost 3 bases, V lost 3 bases, and 13 bases had no gene match. CDR3 length: 18 amino acids. Germline V lookup: CDR1 PRHDT, CDR2 FYEKMQ (reference sequence). Here the CDR3 reads CASSFRGARGQDYNEQFF. The CDR3 region has the DNA TGTGCCAGCAGCTTTAGAGGGGCAAGGGGACAGGACTACAATGAGCAGTTCTTC.

This clonotype was counted only a few times. V and J are TRBV20-1 and TRBJ2-7; tentatively, D is TRBD1 (6 bases). CDR3 length: 13 amino acids. Between the trimmed V and J ends, which lost 6 bases and 0 bases, there was a span of 12 bases. Germline values: CDR1 DFQATT, CDR2 SNEGSKA (reference sequence). The CDR3 sequence is CSAEGVSSYEQYF. The CDR3 DNA sequence: TGCAGTGCCGAGGGGGTTAGCTCCTACGAGCAGTACTTC.

There are many counts of this clonotype. V and J are TRBV4-3 and TRBJ2-3; 10 bases map to TRBD2. The germline V gene has CDR1 LGHNA and CDR2 YSLEER. This CDR3 is 17 amino acids long. The trim removed 0 bases at V and 0 bases at J, leaving 3 bases unmatched. Here the CDR3 reads CASSQDTSGASTDTQYF. CDR3 nucleotide sequence: TGCGCCAGCAGCCAAGATACTAGCGGGGCTAGCACAGATACGCAGTATTTT.

J is TRBJ2-3 and V is TRBV6-5, with 9 bases lining up with TRBD1. V was pared by 2 bases and J by 2 bases, with 8 bases of the junction left unmatched. The CDR3 totals 17 residues. Germline V lookup: CDR1 MNHEY, CDR2 SVGAGI. CDR3 in amino acids: CASSYPQGAGVTDTQYF. CDR3 sequence (DNA): TGTGCCAGCAGTTACCCACAGGGGGCGGGCGTCACAGATACGCAGTATTTT.

This clonotype came up a few times. The chain joins TRBV20-1 to TRBJ2-7; D tentatively reads TRBD1 or TRBD2 (5 bases each). The ends were cut back, 0 bases at V and 3 bases at J, with 18 bases in the middle. Germline V gene data show CDR1 as DFQATT and CDR2 as SNEGSKA (reference sequence). The CDR3 runs to 16 residues. CDR3 amino acids: CSARDPGAPTGYEQYF. Written as DNA, the CDR3 is TGCAGTGCTAGAGATCCCGGGGCCCCCACGGGCTACGAGCAGTACTTC.

The chain joins TRBV3-1 to TRBJ2-5; maybe TRBD2 (6 bases). From germline, CDR1 is LGHDT and CDR2 YNNKEL (reference sequence). The CDR3 consists of 14 residues. V lost 5 bases to trimming and J lost 5 bases, with 15 bases between them. For the CDR3, the DNA is TGTGCCAGCAGCTCCAGGCCGGAGGGGGAGACCCAGTACTTC. Amino acids: CASSSRPEGETQYF.

This clonotype was counted only a few times. The chain is built from TRBV29-1 and TRBJ2-1; 9 bases are shared with TRBD2. The J segment lost 9 bases and the V segment lost 4 bases, leaving 19 bases of the junction unmatched. The germline V gene has CDR1 SQVTM and CDR2 ANQGSEA. There are 17 residues in the CDR3. CDR3 sequence (DNA): TGCAGCGTTGGATCGGGCAGGAGGGCTAGCGGGATGGGTGAGCAGTTCTTC. This encodes CSVGSGRRASGMGEQFF.

This clonotype appeared many times. The V and J genes are TRBV9 and TRBJ2-7, with D perhaps being TRBD1 or TRBD2 (5 bases each). Germline CDR1 reads SGDLS; CDR2 reads YYNGEE. Trimming stripped 3 bases from V and 7 bases from J, with 14 bases between. This CDR3 contains 13 residues. In DNA, the CDR3 is TGTGCCAGCAGCGGCCCCGGGGCAGAAGAGCAGTACTTC. Translation: CASSGPGAEEQYF. Combining the CDR3 with reference TRBV9 and TRBJ2-7 gives the whole variable domain DSGVTQTPKHLITATGQRVTLRCSPRSGDLSVYWYQQSLDQGLQFLIQYYNGEERAKGNILERFSAQQFPDLHSELNLSSLELGDSALYFCASSGPGAEEQYFGPGTRLTVT.

This clonotype appeared a few times. The V gene is TRBV2, the J gene TRBJ2-3; D possibly matches TRBD1 or TRBD2 (5 bases each). Looked up from germline, CDR1 is SNHLY and CDR2 is FYNNEI. The CDR3 contains 17 residues. V lost 6 bases, J lost 4 bases, and 23 bases lay in between. CDR3 coding DNA: TGTGCCAGCAGCCTATACCCGGGACCGGATCCCGCAGATACGCAGTATTTT. It yields the protein CASSLYPGPDPADTQYF.

The rearrangement links TRBV7-6 to TRBJ2-7; 13 nucleotides line up with TRBD2. The ends lost 5 bases at V and 6 bases at J; junction bases unmatched: 16. The CDR3 extends over 18 amino acids. Germline loops: CDR1 SGHVS, CDR2 FNYEAQ. CDR3 region: CASSPTPLTSGRQGEQYF. DNA of the CDR3: TGTGCCAGCAGCCCCACTCCTCTGACTAGCGGGAGGCAAGGCGAGCAGTACTTC.

This clonotype was found a few times. The genes are TRBV19 and TRBJ2-2; D is possibly TRBD1 or TRBD2 (5 bases each). Germline V gene sequence: CDR1 LNHDA, CDR2 SQIVND (reference sequence). V lost 7 bases to trimming and J lost 4 bases, with 10 bases between them. CDR3 size: 13 residues. CDR3: CASMGDLTGELFF. The DNA for the CDR3 is TGTGCCAGTATGGGGGACCTCACCGGGGAGCTGTTTTTT.

This clonotype occurred many times. The J gene is TRBJ2-7, the V gene TRBV20-1, with TRBD2 matching over 8 bases. The CDR3 is 11 residues long. Germline V gene sequence: CDR1 DFQATT, CDR2 SNEGSKA (reference sequence). CDR3 nucleotides: TGCAGCCCTAACTCCGCGGGAGGGCAGTACTTC. This encodes CSPNSAGGQYF.

The J gene is TRBJ2-3, the V gene TRBV28, with D uncertain. The CDR3 is made up of 17 amino acids. Germline-derived CDR1 and CDR2 are MDHEN and SYDVKM. The V end was cut by 1 base, the J end by 4 bases, with 18 bases between. Here the CDR3 reads CASSLSPSPSGADTQYF. The CDR3 region has the DNA TGTGCCAGCAGTTTATCCCCAAGCCCATCTGGGGCAGATACGCAGTATTTT.

This clonotype came up many times. V and J are TRBV3-1 and TRBJ2-7; D gene ambiguous. Germline CDR1 reads LGHDT; CDR2 reads YNNKEL (reference sequence). The CDR3 runs to 16 residues. V lost 0 bases to trimming and J lost 3 bases, with 15 bases between them. CDR3 residues: CASSQESKPIIYEQYF. In DNA, the CDR3 is TGTGCCAGCAGCCAAGAGAGCAAGCCTATAATCTACGAGCAGTACTTC.

This clonotype turned up a few times. This sequence joins TRBV12-3 or TRBV12-4 and TRBJ2-1; D unclear. V shed 10 bases and J shed 0 bases, with 13 bases lying between them. This CDR3 comprises 14 residues. CDR3 in amino acids: CAIPVRSSYNEQFF. CDR3 sequence (DNA): TGTGCCATCCCAGTCCGATCCTCCTACAATGAGCAGTTCTTC.

V gene TRBV5-1 combines with J gene TRBJ2-3; tentative D call: TRBD2 (6 bases). The CDR3 is 13 residues long. Germline V CDR1 and CDR2: SGHRS, YFSETQ. V gave up 4 bases and J gave up 6 bases, with 12 bases separating them. The CDR3 is CASSALAPDTQYF. In nucleotides, the CDR3 is TGCGCCAGCAGCGCACTAGCCCCGGATACGCAGTATTTT.